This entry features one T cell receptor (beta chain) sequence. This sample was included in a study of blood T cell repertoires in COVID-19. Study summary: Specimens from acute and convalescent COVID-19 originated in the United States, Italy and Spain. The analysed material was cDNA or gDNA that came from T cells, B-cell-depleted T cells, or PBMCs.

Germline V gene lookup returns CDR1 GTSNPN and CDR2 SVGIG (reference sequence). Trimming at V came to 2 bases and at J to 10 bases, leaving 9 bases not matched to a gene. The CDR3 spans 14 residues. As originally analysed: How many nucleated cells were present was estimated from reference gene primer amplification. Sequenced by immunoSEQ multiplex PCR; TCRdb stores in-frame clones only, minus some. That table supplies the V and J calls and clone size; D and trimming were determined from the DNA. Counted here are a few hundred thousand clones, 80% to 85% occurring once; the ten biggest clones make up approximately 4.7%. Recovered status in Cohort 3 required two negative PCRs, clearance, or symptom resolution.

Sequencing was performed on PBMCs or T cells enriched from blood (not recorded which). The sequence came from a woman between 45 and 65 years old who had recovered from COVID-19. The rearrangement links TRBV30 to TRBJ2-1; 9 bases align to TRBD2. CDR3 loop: CAWSPLAGAGEQFF. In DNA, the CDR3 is TGTGCCTGGAGTCCCTTAGCGGGAGCAGGGGAGCAGTTCTTC.